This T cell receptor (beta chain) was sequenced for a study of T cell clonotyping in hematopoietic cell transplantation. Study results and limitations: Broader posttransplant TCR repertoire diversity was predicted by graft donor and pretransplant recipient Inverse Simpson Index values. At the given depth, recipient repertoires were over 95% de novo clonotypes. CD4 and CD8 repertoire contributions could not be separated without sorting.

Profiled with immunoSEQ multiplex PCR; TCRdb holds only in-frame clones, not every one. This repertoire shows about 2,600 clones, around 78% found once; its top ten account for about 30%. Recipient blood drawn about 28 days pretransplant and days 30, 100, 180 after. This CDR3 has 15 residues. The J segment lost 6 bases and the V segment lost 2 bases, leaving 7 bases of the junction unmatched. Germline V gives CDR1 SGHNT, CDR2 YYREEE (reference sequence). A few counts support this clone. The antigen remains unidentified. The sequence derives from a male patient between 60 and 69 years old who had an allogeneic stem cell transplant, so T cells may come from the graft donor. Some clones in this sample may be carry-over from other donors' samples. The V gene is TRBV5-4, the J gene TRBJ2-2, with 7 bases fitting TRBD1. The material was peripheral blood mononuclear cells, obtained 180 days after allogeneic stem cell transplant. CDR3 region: CASSFPTGAAGELFF. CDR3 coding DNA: TGTGCCAGCAGCTTCCCAACAGGGGCGGCCGGGGAGCTGTTTTTT.